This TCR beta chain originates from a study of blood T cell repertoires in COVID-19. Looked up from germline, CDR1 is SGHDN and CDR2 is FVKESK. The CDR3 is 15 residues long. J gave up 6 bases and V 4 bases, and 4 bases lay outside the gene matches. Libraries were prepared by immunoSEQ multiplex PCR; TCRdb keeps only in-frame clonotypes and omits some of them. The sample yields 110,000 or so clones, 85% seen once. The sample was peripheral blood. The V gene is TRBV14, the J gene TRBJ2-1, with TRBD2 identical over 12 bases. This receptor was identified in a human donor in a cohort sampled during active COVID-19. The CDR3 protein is CASSPLAGGFNEQFF. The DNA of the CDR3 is TGTGCCAGCAGCCCACTAGCGGGGGGTTTCAATGAGCAGTTCTTC.